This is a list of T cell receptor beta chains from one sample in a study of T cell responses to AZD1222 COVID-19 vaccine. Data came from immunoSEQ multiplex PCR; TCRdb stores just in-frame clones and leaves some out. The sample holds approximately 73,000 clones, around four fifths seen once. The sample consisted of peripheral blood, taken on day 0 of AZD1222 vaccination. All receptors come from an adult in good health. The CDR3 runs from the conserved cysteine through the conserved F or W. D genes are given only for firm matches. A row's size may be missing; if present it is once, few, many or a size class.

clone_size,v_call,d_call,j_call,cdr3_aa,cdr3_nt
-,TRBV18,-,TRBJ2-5,CASSRAPQETQYF,TGTGCCAGCTCAAGGGCTCCACAAGAGACCCAGTACTTC
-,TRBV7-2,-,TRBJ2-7,CASSLRGGNEQYF,TGTGCCAGCAGCTTAAGGGGGGGAAACGAGCAGTACTTC
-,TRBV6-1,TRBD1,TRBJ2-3,CASSEGQGPDTQYF,TGTGCCAGCAGTGAGGGACAGGGGCCAGATACGCAGTATTTT
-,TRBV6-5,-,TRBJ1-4,CASSSSDRVVQKLFF,-
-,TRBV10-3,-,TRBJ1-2,CAISDPTVGGGYTF,TGTGCCATCAGTGACCCGACCGTGGGGGGTGGCTACACCTTC
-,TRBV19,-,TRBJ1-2,CASSIDPNRRWDYGYTF,TGTGCCAGTAGTATAGACCCAAACAGGAGGTGGGACTATGGCTACACCTTC
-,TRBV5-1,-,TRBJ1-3,CASSPSPRAGNTIYF,TGCGCCAGCAGTCCTTCACCCAGAGCTGGAAACACCATATATTTT
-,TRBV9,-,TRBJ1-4,CASSVEGEKLFF,TGTGCCAGCAGCGTAGAGGGGGAAAAACTGTTTTTT
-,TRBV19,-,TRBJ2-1,CASSRPGRTLDEQFF,TGTGCCAGTAGTAGGCCGGGACGGACATTGGATGAGCAGTTCTTC
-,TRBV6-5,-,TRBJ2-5,CASSYSWGARETQYF,TGTGCCAGCAGTTACTCTTGGGGGGCGAGGGAGACCCAGTACTTC
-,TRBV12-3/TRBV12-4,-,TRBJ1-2,CASSPPSNYGYTF,TGTGCCAGCAGTCCCCCCTCTAACTATGGCTACACCTTC
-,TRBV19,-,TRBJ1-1,CASSIPGVTPGNTEAFF,TGTGCCAGTAGTATACCTGGAGTTACGCCAGGGAACACTGAAGCTTTCTTT
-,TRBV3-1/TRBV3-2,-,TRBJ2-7,CASSQGLGSYEQYF,TGTGCCAGCAGCCAGGGACTTGGCTCCTACGAGCAGTACTTC
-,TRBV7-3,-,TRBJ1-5,CASSLTWNQPQHF,TGTGCCAGCAGCTTAACGTGGAATCAGCCCCAGCATTTT
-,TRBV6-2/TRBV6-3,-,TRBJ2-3,CASSYGSSTDTQYF,TGTGCCAGCAGTTACGGCAGTAGCACAGATACGCAGTATTTT
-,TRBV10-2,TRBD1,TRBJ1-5,CASRRSKDRGPDQPQHF,TGCGCCAGCAGGAGATCCAAGGACAGGGGCCCCGATCAGCCCCAGCATTTT
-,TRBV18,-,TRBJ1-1,CASSPPGSSAQVTEAFF,TGTGCCAGCTCACCACCTGGTTCTTCGGCTCAGGTAACTGAAGCTTTCTTT
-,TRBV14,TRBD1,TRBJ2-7,CASSQFQDRGSYEQYF,TGTGCCAGCAGCCAATTTCAGGACAGGGGATCCTACGAGCAGTACTTC
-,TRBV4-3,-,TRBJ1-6,CASSQETDGGSPLHF,TGCGCCAGCAGCCAAGAAACCGATGGTGGTTCACCCCTCCACTTT
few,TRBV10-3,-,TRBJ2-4,CAISDPYGPKNIQYF,TGTGCCATCAGTGATCCATATGGGCCCAAAAACATTCAGTACTTC
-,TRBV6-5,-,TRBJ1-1,CASNKDRSLNTEAFF,TGTGCCAGCAATAAAGATAGGTCTTTAAACACTGAAGCTTTCTTT
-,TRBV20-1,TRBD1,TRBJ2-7,CSASPPGQEYEQYF,TGCAGTGCTAGTCCTCCTGGACAGGAATACGAGCAGTACTTC
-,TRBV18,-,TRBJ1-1,CASSNQIGDIAEAFF,TGTGCCAGCTCAAACCAAATTGGGGACATCGCTGAAGCTTTCTTT
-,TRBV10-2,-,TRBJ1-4,CASGTWKDNEKLFF,TGCGCCAGCGGGACTTGGAAAGATAATGAAAAACTGTTTTTT
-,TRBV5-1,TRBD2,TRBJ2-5,CASSLGGGSETQYF,TGCGCCAGCAGCTTGGGGGGCGGGAGCGAGACCCAGTACTTC